This is a list of T cell receptor beta chains from one sample in a study of long-term antiretroviral therapy in people with HIV. Only in-frame clones appear in the TCRdb table, and some are missing; sequencing was by immunoSEQ multiplex PCR. The repertoire holds some 30,000 clones, roughly nine tenths seen once, with over 10% in the top ten. The sample consisted of unsorted PBMCs, taken 1.1 years after starting antiretroviral therapy. The origin of the receptors is a young man with HIV. Both conserved end residues are part of each CDR3.

j_call v_call cdr3_aa
TRBJ1-6 TRBV25-1 CASSEYRAQGNSPLHF
TRBJ1-3 TRBV30 CAWKVQGAGNTIYF
TRBJ2-3 TRBV14 CASSQLSSPPTDTQYF
TRBJ2-7 TRBV5-8 CASSFLDNVGTYEQYF
TRBJ2-1 TRBV30 CALFRGSYNEQFF
TRBJ2-1 TRBV6-1 CASSEATIRDEQFF
TRBJ2-3 TRBV10-3 CAISDRTSNATDTQYF
TRBJ2-5 TRBV9 CASSVGGGSETQYF
TRBJ2-2 TRBV19 CASSVTSGFNTGELFF
TRBJ2-3 TRBV5-1 CASSLVASADTQYF
TRBJ2-3 TRBV9 CASSVDLYPDTQYF
TRBJ1-6 TRBV19 CASNDRGSSPLHF
TRBJ1-2 TRBV19 CASSIQGEGYTF
TRBJ1-2 TRBV14 CASSQGSTGFPGYGYTF
TRBJ1-4 TRBV9 CASSVGDRNEKLFF
TRBJ2-5 TRBV9 CASSVGGLAGSQETQYF
TRBJ1-2 TRBV30 CAWTDRGLSGYTF
TRBJ1-3 TRBV5-4 CASSLDRTGNTIYF
TRBJ1-1 TRBV7-2 CASAGQGAVGTEAFF
TRBJ1-5 TRBV28 CASSPSSGGGPRNQPQHF
TRBJ2-7 TRBV5-1 CASSLDGNEQYF
TRBJ1-6 TRBV5-1 CASSLRGFNSPLHF
TRBJ2-1 TRBV19 CASSILHGTYNEQFF
TRBJ1-3 TRBV7-6 CASSGGGSGNTIYF
TRBJ2-5 TRBV6-5 CASSYSGLAGVKTQYF
TRBJ1-5 TRBV27 CASRGSRGRGPQHF
TRBJ2-1 TRBV7-9 CASSSRRYNEQFF
TRBJ2-3 TRBV13 CASSLPPWTGASTDTQYF
TRBJ1-1 TRBV27 CASSLRTNTEAFF
TRBJ1-1 TRBV7-9 CASSFPRPNTEAFF
TRBJ1-2 TRBV30 CAWSVEGYTF
TRBJ2-3 TRBV6-1 CASSGAIRTSGSTDTQYF
TRBJ2-1 TRBV27 CASSLKGLYNEQFF
TRBJ2-2 TRBV6-5 CASSYGVARVTGELFF
TRBJ2-7 TRBV2 CASTPAFQREQYF
TRBJ1-1 TRBV20-1 CSVEGTEAFF
TRBJ1-1 TRBV5-6 CASSLGTPGTEAFF
TRBJ2-1 TRBV6-6 CASRPLAGGVSEQFF
TRBJ2-7 TRBV27 CASGAGSSYEQYF
TRBJ1-2 TRBV9 CATSQTGTKGGYTF
TRBJ1-2 TRBV29-1 CSVEILGAFNYGYTF
TRBJ1-1 TRBV6-1 CASSEMQGGAEAFF
TRBJ2-5 TRBV4-1 CASSHRQGDKETQYF
TRBJ2-5 TRBV29-1 CSVLRQAQEKTQYF
TRBJ2-7 TRBV9 CASSGTGEGEQYF
TRBJ2-7 TRBV28 CASSPGGTYEQYF
TRBJ2-5 TRBV13 CASSAAIWRGGRETQYF
TRBJ1-2 TRBV30 CAWNVALGNYGYTF
TRBJ1-4 TRBV7-8 CASSLAVPGPATNEKLFF
TRBJ2-5 TRBV7-2 CASSLVGAGGETQYF
TRBJ1-5 TRBV19 CASSIASGANQPQHF
TRBJ1-2 TRBV18 CASSPRGGDGYTF
TRBJ1-4 TRBV7-9 CASSLRQDNEKLFF
TRBJ2-7 TRBV29-1 CSVARSSYEQYF
TRBJ1-5 TRBV30 CAWSASQGLQPQHF